This is a list of T cell receptor beta chains from one sample in a study of blood T cell repertoires in COVID-19. Profiling relied on immunoSEQ multiplex PCR, and the TCRdb table lists in-frame clones only, not all of them. The sample contains about 24,000 clones, roughly 79% of which appear only once. The sequenced sample consisted of peripheral blood. The receptor set was obtained from a man in his 70s with acute or convalescent COVID-19. CDR3s include the opening cysteine and the closing phenylalanine or tryptophan. The D gene is left open where the match is weak. Part of the rows lack a size; the others show once, few, many or a class for expanded clones.

j_call d_call v_call clone_size cdr3_aa cdr3_nt
TRBJ2-5 TRBD2 TRBV11-2 NA CASSLGGPGGGETQYF TGTGCCAGCAGCTTAGGGGGACCGGGAGGTGGGGAGACCCAGTACTTC
TRBJ2-1 NA TRBV11-2 NA CASSLTSYNEQFF TGTGCCAGCAGCTTGACTAGTTACAATGAGCAGTTCTTC
TRBJ1-6 NA TRBV6-6 NA CASLPRQPYNSPLHF TGTGCCAGCCTCCCCCGACAGCCCTATAATTCACCCCTCCACTTT
TRBJ1-1 NA TRBV5-6 NA CASSLPREGAFF TGTGCCAGCAGCTTGCCTCGCGAGGGAGCTTTCTTT
TRBJ2-3 NA TRBV7-8 NA CASSWDLADTQYF TGTGCCAGCAGTTGGGACTTGGCGGATACGCAGTATTTT
TRBJ1-1 TRBD1 TRBV15 NA CATSARDREAFF TGTGCCACCAGCGCCCGGGACAGGGAAGCTTTCTTT
TRBJ2-3 NA TRBV19 NA CASSSPQGADTQYF TGTGCCAGTAGTTCCCCACAGGGCGCAGATACGCAGTATTTT
TRBJ2-2 NA TRBV11-2 NA CASSPLNTGELFF TGTGCCAGCAGCCCCCTGAACACCGGGGAGCTGTTTTTT
TRBJ1-1 NA TRBV11-3 few CASSMDSSTEAFF TGTGCCAGCAGCATGGACAGCTCCACTGAAGCTTTCTTT
TRBJ1-5 TRBD1 TRBV11-2 NA CASSLADRGVNQPQHF TGTGCCAGCAGCTTAGCTGACAGGGGGGTAAATCAGCCCCAGCATTTT
TRBJ2-2 TRBD2 TRBV7-2 NA CASSRTSGRPGELFF TGTGCCAGCAGCCGGACTAGCGGGAGGCCCGGGGAGCTGTTTTTT
TRBJ2-2 NA TRBV29-1 NA CSVSGTMAGELFF TGCAGCGTTTCCGGGACAATGGCCGGGGAGCTGTTTTTT
TRBJ1-2 TRBD1 TRBV24-1 NA CATSDLDRVYGYTF TGTGCCACCAGTGACCTGGACAGGGTCTATGGCTACACCTTC
TRBJ2-3 NA TRBV7-6 NA CASSLVQGTDTQYF TGTGCCAGCAGCTTAGTGCAGGGCACAGATACGCAGTATTTT
TRBJ2-7 NA TRBV7-2 NA CASSPYRSSYEQYF TGTGCCAGCAGCCCCTATAGGAGCTCCTACGAGCAGTACTTC
TRBJ1-2 TRBD1 TRBV4-2 NA CASSQPQGAAYGYTF TGTGCCAGCAGCCAACCTCAGGGGGCGGCCTATGGCTACACCTTC
TRBJ1-2 TRBD1 TRBV5-1 NA CASSLEGTGANHYGYTF TGCGCCAGCAGCTTGGAGGGGACAGGAGCGAACCACTATGGCTACACCTTC
TRBJ2-1 NA TRBV12-3/TRBV12-4 NA CASSPVPINEQFF TGTGCCAGCAGTCCGGTCCCGATCAATGAGCAGTTCTTC
TRBJ2-5 TRBD1 TRBV7-9 once CASSPHQGAETQYF TGTGCCAGCAGCCCCCACCAGGGGGCCGAGACCCAGTACTTC
TRBJ1-1 NA TRBV30 NA CAWSRGLSNTEAFF TGTGCCTGGAGCCGAGGGCTATCGAACACTGAAGCTTTCTTT
TRBJ2-3 TRBD1 TRBV24-1 NA CATRETGGRTDTQYF TGTGCCACCAGGGAAACAGGGGGTCGCACAGATACGCAGTATTTT
TRBJ1-4 NA TRBV30 NA CAWSVRGGEKLFF TGTGCCTGGAGTGTCAGGGGTGGCGAAAAACTGTTTTTT
TRBJ1-2 NA TRBV4-3 once CASSQPEGAGYTF TGCGCCAGCAGCCAACCTGAGGGTGCTGGCTACACCTTC
TRBJ1-4 NA TRBV6-5 NA CASRFFGTNEKLFF TGTGCCAGCAGATTTTTCGGAACTAATGAAAAACTGTTTTTT
TRBJ2-7 TRBD1 TRBV19 NA CASSDDRGTYEQYF TGTGCCAGTAGTGACGACAGGGGAACCTACGAGCAGTACTTC
TRBJ2-1 NA TRBV5-1 NA CASSLLDASYNEQFF TGCGCCAGCAGCTTACTCGATGCGTCCTACAATGAGCAGTTCTTC
TRBJ2-1 TRBD2 TRBV5-4 NA CASSFSGDISYNEQFF TGTGCCAGCAGCTTTAGCGGGGATATCTCCTACAATGAGCAGTTCTTC
TRBJ2-7 NA TRBV2 NA CASKIQGPTYEQYF TGTGCCAGCAAGATCCAGGGTCCAACCTACGAGCAGTACTTC